This note documents a single T cell receptor (beta chain) sequence. As originally analysed: Nucleated cell number was recorded as an estimate derived from reference gene primer amplification. Data came from immunoSEQ multiplex PCR; TCRdb stores just in-frame clones and leaves some out. V and J calls and clone size are those listed in that table; D and trimming were worked out from the DNA. This table has 100,000 to 120,000 clones, 70% to 90% appearing once. The data were obtained in a study of blood T cell repertoires in COVID-19. In the study overall: From the United States, Italy and Spain came samples of acute and convalescent COVID-19. PBMCs, B-cell-depleted T cells, or T cells were the source of the cDNA or gDNA that made up the material.

Trimming shortened V by 8 bases and J by 4 bases, and 18 bases separated the two germline ends. The germline V gene encodes CDR1 MDHEN and CDR2 SYDVKM. The CDR3 consists of 15 residues. This sequence joins TRBV28 and TRBJ1-5; TRBD1 is a possible D gene (5 bases). This clonotype was sampled from a woman in her forties or fifties with acute or convalescent COVID-19. The sequencing sample was made of peripheral blood. This chain's CDR3 is CASVLGGSFNQPQHF. CDR3 DNA: TGTGCCAGCGTCCTGGGGGGGTCGTTTAATCAGCCCCAGCATTTT.